This TCR beta chain was identified during a study of cytomegalovirus exposure and HLA in healthy donors. This clone was found once. The target antigen is unknown. The CDR3 is 17 amino acids. Trimming stripped 7 bases from V and 9 bases from J, with 28 bases between. Germline V gives CDR1 SGHTA, CDR2 FQGNSA. A multiplex PCR was run with 60 Vbeta primers and 13 Jbeta primers. Sequenced by immunoSEQ multiplex PCR; TCRdb stores in-frame clones only, minus some. The sample shows about 140,000 clones, 60% to 85% of them seen only once. Study results and caveats: Rare sequences made up most TCRs, while some public TCRs were found in many donors.

This TCR derives from a young man in good health and CMV-seronegative. The sequenced sample consisted of PBMCs. This chain connects TRBV7-2 to TRBJ2-1; TRBD2 might be the D (5 bases). DNA for the CDR3: TGTGCCAGCACCCTAAGCGGACCGCCACTCGGCCTGGGTGAGCAGTTCTTC. Its translation is CASTLSGPPLGLGEQFF.